The sequence of this T cell receptor (beta chain) was determined in a study of T cells after posttransplantation cyclophosphamide. Notes on the study in general: Later blood repertoires were often dominated by clones from the donor CD8+ memory compartment. Blood and skin or GI T cell repertoires showed limited TRB overlap.

CDR3 length equals 14 residues. Germline lookup yields CDR1 SGHVS and CDR2 FNYEAQ. Losses at the gene ends were 6 bases for V and 9 bases for J; bases not matched to a gene: 9. Points on this clone: Antigen: not known.

TCRdb's copy holds only in-frame clones and misses some; the assay was immunoSEQ multiplex PCR. Altogether 25,000 to 35,000 clones are present, 70% to 90% being singletons, with the ten largest covering roughly 3.3%. The source material was PBMCs. This sequence was found in a man aged 45-65 years. J is TRBJ2-1 and V is TRBV7-6; 9 bases are a match to TRBD2. The CDR3 loop is CASSQAGGEGEQFF. The CDR3 DNA is TGTGCCAGCAGTCAGGCGGGAGGGGAGGGTGAGCAGTTCTTC.